This T cell receptor (beta chain) was captured by sequencing in a study of T-cell memory formation after mild COVID-19 (dated by TCRdb to about 2021). Notes on the research overall: Most TCR sequence clusters were specific to one of the two donors. T-cell clones expanding and contracting after mild COVID-19 in two donors were tracked by longitudinal TCRalpha and TCRbeta repertoire sequencing. Two young, previously healthy adult volunteers, one female and one male, were included in the cohort. Overall study outcomes, separate from this receptor: Clones contracting from day 15 to 85 had balanced CD4/CD8 phenotypes, while a second wave expanding from day 15 to 37 was biased towards CD4+. Contracting CD4+ clones were located mainly in the CM and EM memory subsets, whereas CD8+ clones were found to be enriched in EMRA. Some responding clones were detected in pre-infection memory, which suggested that pre-existing cross-reactive memory T cells had joined the SARS-CoV-2 response. Whether the second-wave clones peaking on day 37 were SARS-CoV-2 specific was not confirmed. The study included only a couple of mild cases, and larger cohorts that include severe cases with pre-infection samples were judged to be necessary.

A note on this clonotype: It has no known antigen specificity. No qualities accompany the bases; no much larger clone lies one base away.

The instrument was an Illumina NovaSeq 6000. cDNA libraries for TCRalpha and TCRbeta were prepared by 5'RACE using constant-segment primers, with sample barcodes and unique molecular identifiers added. RNA was extracted from every sample with Trizol reagent. Amplification of the libraries took two PCR steps, and the second step added a second sample barcode plus Illumina TruSeq adapters. The libraries were sequenced on an Illumina NovaSeq using 2 x 150 bp paired-end reads. Per the original workflow: The reads were demultiplexed and collapsed into UMI-guided consensus sequences using migec v1.2.7. Using mixcr v2.1.11, UMI consensuses were aligned to TRA and TRB V and J templates and then assembled into clonotypes. Clonotypes were classified as expanded or contracted when called significant by both edgeR and NoisET, with noise models trained on biological replicates. For edgeR calls, the cutoffs were a false discovery rate-adjusted p below 0.01 and a log2 fold-change threshold of 1. As an exploratory analysis of dynamics, PCA with hierarchical clustering was applied to max-normalized trajectories of the 1000 most abundant clonotypes. Separately sequenced CD4+ and CD8+ repertoires were used to assign the CD4 or CD8 phenotype of responding clones. The raw public data were reprocessed by TCRdb itself: fastp quality trimming at Q25, MiXCR clonotype calling, in-frame beta chains only. Entries are consolidated by CDR3 protein sequence, retaining the most common genes and DNA. These V and J calls are TCRdb output, not the study's own analysis. For this sample there are about 390,000 distinct CDR3 sequences; roughly 15% appear just once. The ten biggest clones cover roughly 21% of the sample.

Ficoll-Paque density gradient centrifugation was used to isolate PBMCs. The germline V gene supplies CDR1 MNHEY and CDR2 SVGAGI. Including cysteine and phenylalanine, the CDR3 has 16 amino acids. The retained sequence is limited to the CDR3, 48 bases, with the frame set at the first base. The junction carries 21 bases between V and J, which are trimmed by 6 bases and 5 bases respectively. The V and J genes are TRBV6-5 and TRBJ2-3, with the D assignment possibly TRBD1 or TRBD2, given 6 matching bases for each. The receptor comes from a man aged 18-30 years who had mild COVID-19 (a few samples of this study predate the infection). The sample titles of this study are shuffled in the database, so cell type and time point are left out; the donor was told from shared clones. The specimen sequenced was PBMCs or a T cell subset sorted from them (not recorded which). The CDR3 region: CASRPFPGDTGDTQYF. The bases are TGTGCCAGCAGGCCCTTCCCGGGGGACACAGGAGATACGCAGTATTTT.